The rows below give T cell receptor beta chains drawn from one sample of a study of shared T cell receptors in the human thymus. The method was immunoSEQ multiplex PCR; TCRdb's version includes in-frame clones alone and lacks a portion of them. The sample lists some 660,000 clones, around 87% occurring once. These data were likewise used in another study, on human thymus T cells.

Sequenced: thymocytes. Receptors were obtained from a boy under two years old with a congenital heart defect. Both conserved end residues are trimmed from each CDR3. Fields, in order: V gene, CDR3 protein.

TRBV7-2 | ASSPKPWTGIGNQPQH
TRBV9 | ASSQNDGYT
TRBV30 | ARTGGDEKLF
TRBV29-1 | SVEKPGGEQF
TRBV29-1 | SVQQGRSYNEQF
TRBV6-1 | ASSECCRVLGNTIY
TRBV9 | ASQSGGSSMKQF
TRBV28 | ASVDRGEPSNQPQH
TRBV5-1 | ASRTFQSRRQFYGYT
TRBV28 | ASRGGQGNGYT
TRBV27 | ASSLTPNGLAGYNEQF
TRBV5-1 | ASSPQGVDEKLF
TRBV19 | ASSLERYQPQH
TRBV30 | AWSVQAPWDMNTEAF
TRBV28 | ASIARTVSSYEQY
TRBV19 | ASSTKGLTQETQY
TRBV7-9 | ASSLASTDTQY
TRBV5-6 | ASSPTGGWRGYT
TRBV29-1 | SVDEARGQGDYEQY
TRBV7-9 | ASLTRLAANGAVYNEQF
TRBV7-3 | ASSSHGQVYNQPQH
TRBV4-1 | ASSQGLPGLAGGSYNEQF
TRBV6-6 | ASSFRQGNGNTIY
TRBV28 | ASSFFSGRSPYYEQY
TRBV9 | ASSVASGRYTDTQY
TRBV5-6 | ASSSEPDRGAPDTQY
TRBV6-1 | ASSERVRQVRQPQH
TRBV12-5 | ASGAPESPSYEQY
TRBV7-9 | ASDRGDYGYT
TRBV6-4 | ASSDCGTGEMNTEAF
TRBV28 | ASSSSGTSGRKVETQY
TRBV18 | ASSRVQGSNTEAF
TRBV7-2 | ASSYRDRDFQETQY
TRBV27 | ASSNNLVSYEQY
TRBV7-2 | ASPTGENTEAF
TRBV25-1 | ASSGAAGGYQPQH
TRBV5-1 | ASRGGETQY
TRBV9 | ASSVDVTGNEKLF
TRBV9 | ASSEHRGRKDTQY
TRBV28 | ASSSNPSLEQY
TRBV11-2 | ASSFRQGRNSPLH
TRBV13 | ASSLYAGADDTEAF
TRBV6-5 | ASSYELGGQVHEQY
TRBV19 | ASISPPSGGESTQY